The entry that follows covers one TCR beta chain sequence. Its specificity is not known. This entry belongs to a study of CD8 T cells in ankylosing spondylitis. The V gene's germline CDR1 is KGHDR and CDR2 SFDVKD. The CDR3 sequence is 16 residues long. Trimming removed 1 base from V and 0 bases from J, with 9 bases in between. Generation of TCR beta libraries employed quantitative 5'-RACE incorporating molecular barcodes. TCRdb ran MiXCR on the 5' RACE reads and lists one entry per CDR3 protein. The sample lists 200,000 to 250,000 distinct CDR3 sequences, 15% to 20% occurring once. Study results and limitations: Eight highly homologous variants formed a TCR beta motif that appeared characteristic of ankylosing spondylitis blood. Disease-linked clones had a CD8+ phenotype and relatively low frequency in peripheral blood. Within matched ankylosing spondylitis synovial fluid, disease-linked clones were reportedly significantly enriched.

This chain links TRBV24-1 with TRBJ2-1; no firm D call. The source material was blood, either unsorted or a sorted T cell fraction (not recorded which). The origin of this receptor is a male donor with ankylosing spondylitis. Written as DNA, the CDR3 is TGTGCCACCAGTGATTTCGAGGAAAGCTCCTACAATGAGCAGTTCTTC. This gives the protein CATSDFEESSYNEQFF.